The 13 T cell receptor beta chains given below trace back to one sample, sequenced in a study of tissue T cells after allogeneic stem cell transplantation. The table came from immunoSEQ multiplex PCR; TCRdb's copy has only in-frame clones and leaves some out. Of some 2,100 clones detected, around 40% appear once; the ten largest clones hold roughly a third. Time point reported: mouse harvest day 14 after allogeneic transplant. Tail vein injection delivered 10^7 T-cell-depleted bone marrow cells and 10^6 splenic CD5+ T cells. Material: lymph node tissue. The receptor set was obtained from a female BALB/c mouse given C57BL/6 T cells with graft-versus-host disease after an allogeneic hematopoietic cell transplant.

The sample holds a few counts of this clone. Genes and germline are mouse. Read data end 1 residue before the CDR3 end; the end is taken from the germline J gene. The V call is TRBV12-1, the J call TRBJ1-3; a weak D match, TRBD1 (5 bases). The germline CDR1 and CDR2 sequences are SGHSN and HYEKVE. The CDR3 runs to 14 residues. Trimming shortened V by 4 bases and J by 0 bases, and 9 bases separated the two germline ends. The covered CDR3 bases are TGTGCCAGCTCCCTGACAGATTCTGGAAATACGCTCTAT. Translation: CASSLTDSGNTLY. The complete CDR3 reads CASSLTDSGNTLYF.

The sample holds a few counts of this clone. All gene names here are mouse names. The read stops 1 residue short of the end of the CDR3; the missing end is completed from the germline J gene. The V and J genes are TRBV23 and TRBJ2-7; the table assigns TRBD2, which was not confirmed against the DNA. CDR1 is KGHTA, CDR2 FQNQQP, per germline. The CDR3 totals 14 residues. CDR3: CSSSSGTGGREQYF. The DNA read from the CDR3 is TGCTCCAGCAGTTCCGGGACTGGGGGGCGTGAACAGTAC.

Concerning this clone: Genes here carry mouse names. The read is 1 residue too short to cover the CDR3 end, so that end is filled in from the germline J gene. The chain couples TRBV4 to TRBJ2-2, with 8 positions matching TRBD1. The CDR3 is made up of 14 amino acids. V was pared by 4 bases and J by 2 bases, with 0 bases of the junction left unmatched. Germline CDR1 and CDR2: LGHDT and YNNKQL (reference sequence). The CDR3 DNA, read in part, is TGTGCCAGCAGCTGGACAGGGAACACCGGGCAGCTCTAC. It codes for CASSWTGNTGQLY. The complete CDR3 reads CASSWTGNTGQLYF.

A few counts support this clone. Mouse germline and gene names are used. The CDR3 end falls 1 residue outside the read, so it is completed with the germline J gene. The chain recombines TRBV13-2 with TRBJ1-3; 10 nucleotides align to TRBD1. The CDR3 has 15 residues. V shed 4 bases, J shed 2 bases, and the junction held 3 bases outside the gene matches. Germline loops: CDR1 NNHNN, CDR2 SYGAGS (reference sequence). CDR3 protein: CASGSDRGAGNTLYF. CDR3 bases read: TGTGCCAGCGGTTCGGACAGGGGGGCTGGAAATACGCTCTAT.

This clone was detected a few times. The gene names here belong to mouse. The read finishes 1 residue shy of the CDR3 end, and the germline J gene is used to complete it. The chain couples TRBV29 to TRBJ2-1, with a weak D call TRBD1 (6 bases). From germline, CDR1 is MSHET and CDR2 SYDVDS. The CDR3 spans 13 residues. Trimming cost V 6 bases and J 1 base, with 7 bases left between them. The DNA read from the CDR3 is TGTGCTAGCAGCGGACAGAACTATGCTGAGCAGTTC. It is translated as CASSGQNYAEQF. In full, the CDR3 reads CASSGQNYAEQFF.

By proportion, this clone is medium-sized. Any gene name here is a mouse gene name. Partial CDR3 DNA: TGTGCCAGCAGTTTCTACATATCCTATGAACAGTAC. It yields the protein CASSFYISYEQY. The entire CDR3 protein reads CASSFYISYEQYF. This sequence joins TRBV14 and TRBJ2-7, with no clear D. The read terminates 1 residue ahead of where the CDR3 ends, so the germline J gene completes it. This CDR3 spans 13 amino acids. Looked up from germline, CDR1 is SGHDT and CDR2 is FRDEAV. V was pared by 0 bases and J by 1 base, with 5 bases between.

Remarks on this clone: The genes are named according to mouse. Coverage ceases 1 residue before the CDR3 finishes, and the germline J gene fills in the end. V is TRBV26 and J is TRBJ2-4, with 8 bases identical to TRBD1. This CDR3 comprises 14 residues. V was clipped by 4 bases and J by 8 bases; unmatched bases: 8. The germline V gene encodes CDR1 KGHPV and CDR2 FQNQEV (reference sequence). The CDR3 DNA, read in part, is TGTGCCAGCAGTCCACTAGACAGGGGAACCACCTTGTAC. Its translation is CASSPLDRGTTLY. The CDR3, in full, reads CASSPLDRGTTLYF.

Note on this clone: Gene names follow the mouse nomenclature. The missing CDR3 end, 1 residue past where the read stops, is filled in from the germline J gene. This chain links TRBV26 with TRBJ1-6, with TRBD1 matching 10 bases. TRBJ1-6 qualifies as an ORF whose function is uncertain. With 4 bases clipped from V and 7 bases from J, the junction kept 1 base outside the gene matches. Germline loops: CDR1 KGHPV, CDR2 FQNQEV (reference sequence). The CDR3 covers 14 residues. The CDR3 DNA, read in part, is TGTGCCAGCAGTCGGACAGGGGGAAATTCGCCCCTCTAC. This encodes CASSRTGGNSPLY. The whole CDR3 protein reads CASSRTGGNSPLYF.

Turning to this clone: Germline and genes: mouse. The read terminates 1 residue ahead of where the CDR3 ends, so the germline J gene completes it. The chain employs TRBV26 and TRBJ2-1; D unresolved. The ends were cut back, 4 bases at V and 1 base at J, with 5 bases in the middle. This CDR3 has 13 amino acids. Germline V gene lookup returns CDR1 KGHPV and CDR2 FQNQEV (reference sequence). CDR3 protein: CASSRRNYAEQFF. The DNA read from the CDR3 is TGTGCCAGCAGTCGTCGGAACTATGCTGAGCAGTTC.

Details on this clone: The genes are named according to mouse. Read coverage stops 1 residue before the CDR3 terminus; the germline J gene supplies the remainder. The rearrangement uses TRBV15 and TRBJ1-1; D remains unclear. The V end was cut by 5 bases, the J end by 1 base, with 8 bases between. The CDR3 is made up of 13 amino acids. Germline V CDR1 and CDR2: SGHND, FRSKSL. CDR3 region: CASSRHGNTEVFF. The covered CDR3 bases are TGTGCCAGCAGTCGGCACGGAAACACAGAAGTCTTC.

In regard to this clone: Gene labels here are mouse ones. The CDR3 end lies 1 residue beyond the end of the read and is filled in from the germline J gene. The V call is TRBV26, the J call TRBJ2-7; the D gene could be TRBD1 or TRBD2 (5 bases each). CDR1 and CDR2 (germline): KGHPV, FQNQEV (reference sequence). The CDR3 length is 15 residues. V gave up 0 bases and J gave up 0 bases, with 9 bases separating them. Partial CDR3 DNA: TGTGCCAGCAGTCTGTCTGGGGCGAGCTCCTATGAACAGTAC. This gives the protein CASSLSGASSYEQY. The full-length CDR3 reads as CASSLSGASSYEQYF.

This clone was counted between two and nine times. The listed genes are named as in mouse. From the germline J gene comes the end of the CDR3, since the read stops 1 residue before it. The rearrangement uses TRBV26 and TRBJ2-7; TRBD1 is a possible D gene (6 bases). The germline gives CDR1 KGHPV, CDR2 FQNQEV (reference sequence). V was shortened by 4 bases and J by 6 bases, with 10 bases between the two germline ends. The length of the CDR3 is 12 residues. The CDR3 DNA, read in part, is TGTGCCAGCAGTCCACACAGGGTTGAACAGTAC. Protein: CASSPHRVEQY. The CDR3, in full, reads CASSPHRVEQYF.

This clone has a single count. The gene symbols are mouse symbols. Partial CDR3 DNA: TGTGCCAGCAGCTTAGGACTGGGGGGAAGTCAAAACACCTTGTAC. Its translation is CASSLGLGGSQNTLY. The full CDR3 sequence reads CASSLGLGGSQNTLYF. The V call is TRBV3, the J call TRBJ2-4, with TRBD2 identical over 10 bases. The read halts 1 residue ahead of the CDR3 end, with the missing end drawn from the germline J gene. The CDR3 consists of 16 residues. Trimming removed 1 base from V and 0 bases from J; junction bases left unmatched: 1. Germline CDR1 SNHLY, CDR2 FYNGKV (reference sequence).